Listed here are 9 T cell receptor beta chains from one sample, sequenced in a study of neurological immune-mediated disorders. TCRdb ran MiXCR on the 5' RACE reads and lists one entry per CDR3 protein. The profile shows about 46,000 distinct CDR3 sequences, 10% to 13% of them singletons. Sequenced material: PBMCs. These TCRs come from a man between 65 and 85 years old with HTLV-1-associated myelopathy (HAM/TSP).

This clonotype has only a few counts. J is TRBJ2-3 and V is TRBV11-2; 7 positions agree with TRBD2. Germline V gene data show CDR1 as SGHAT and CDR2 as FQNNGV. This CDR3 comprises 18 residues. V was clipped by 1 base and J by 6 bases; unmatched bases: 16. The CDR3 nucleotides read TGTGCCAGCAGCTTAGCCCCTCCCCTAGCGGAGAGGTCCGATACGCAGTATTTT. This sequence encodes CASSLAPPLAERSDTQYF. Based on the CDR3 plus reference TRBV11-2 and TRBJ2-3, the full variable domain is EAGVAQSPRYKIIEKRQSVAFWCNPISGHATLYWYQQILGQGPKLLIQFQNNGVVDDSQLPKDRFSAERLKGVDSTLKIQPAKLEDSAVYLCASSLAPPLAERSDTQYFGPGTRLTVL.

This clonotype was recorded many times. This chain joins TRBV5-1 and TRBJ2-2, with D possibly being TRBD1 or TRBD2 (5 bases each). The CDR3 is 15 amino acids. V was clipped by 0 bases and J by 3 bases, with 9 bases between them. Germline V gene sequence: CDR1 SGHRS, CDR2 YFSETQ. The CDR3 region is CASSLGDGHTGELFF. The CDR3 nucleotides read TGCGCCAGCAGCTTGGGGGACGGTCACACCGGGGAGCTGTTTTTT.

In this sample, this clonotype turned up many times. V and J are TRBV28 and TRBJ2-6; D unresolved. V shed 5 bases and J shed 3 bases, with 5 bases lying between them. The CDR3 spans 13 residues. Per germline, CDR1 MDHEN and CDR2 SYDVKM. The chain's CDR3 is CASSPGGANVLTF. The CDR3, as DNA: TGTGCCAGCAGTCCAGGTGGGGCCAACGTCCTGACTTTC.

Points on this clonotype: A single base separates this from a much larger clone, so it may be a read error. The chain links TRBV9 to TRBJ2-7; 14 nucleotides align to TRBD2. Looked up from germline, CDR1 is SGDLS and CDR2 is YYNGEE. The CDR3 is 15 amino acids. Here the CDR3 reads CASSGLAGGFYKQYF. The CDR3 region has the DNA TGTGCCAGCAGCGGACTAGCGGGAGGGTTCTACAAGCAGTACTTC.

This clonotype was recorded many times. The genes are TRBV2 and TRBJ2-1; the match to TRBD2 covers 7 bases. CDR1 is SNHLY and CDR2 is FYNNEI in the germline V gene. The CDR3 extends over 15 amino acids. Unmatched junction bases numbered 3, after V lost 4 bases and J lost 0 bases. In DNA, the CDR3 is TGTGCCAGCAGTGTAGCGGGCCGCTCCTACAATGAGCAGTTCTTC. Translated, it gives CASSVAGRSYNEQFF. Drawing the rest from reference TRBV2 and TRBJ2-1, the complete variable domain is EPEVTQTPSHQVTQMGQEVILRCVPISNHLYFYWYRQILGQKVEFLVSFYNNEISEKSEIFDDQFSVERPDGSNFTLKIRSTKLEDSAMYFCASSVAGRSYNEQFFGPGTRLTVL.

In its sample, this clonotype was seen many times. The gene calls are TRBV18 and TRBJ1-4, with 7 nucleotides matching TRBD1. CDR3 length: 15 amino acids. CDR1 is KGHSH, CDR2 LQKENI, per germline. Trimming at V came to 3 bases and at J to 8 bases, leaving 9 bases not matched to a gene. Written as DNA, the CDR3 is TGTGCCAGCTCACCTTCCAGGACAGGAGGCGAAAAACTGTTTTTT. This gives the protein CASSPSRTGGEKLFF.

In this sample, this clonotype turned up many times. The chain uses TRBV27 and TRBJ2-2; the match to TRBD2 covers 11 bases. In germline, CDR1 is MNHEY, CDR2 SMNVEV (reference sequence). This CDR3 is 17 amino acids long. J gave up 2 bases and V 6 bases, and 8 bases lay outside the gene matches. The CDR3 loop is CASRGTGTSGNTGELFF. The CDR3 DNA follows: TGTGCCAGCAGAGGGACCGGGACTAGCGGTAACACCGGGGAGCTGTTTTTT.

Judged by abundance, this clonotype is medium-sized. The chain employs TRBV20-1 and TRBJ2-7, with TRBD2 matching over 12 bases. Germline CDR1 DFQATT, CDR2 SNEGSKA (reference sequence). Unmatched junction bases numbered 1, after V lost 4 bases and J lost 0 bases. This CDR3 comprises 14 residues. The CDR3: CSAKTSGSSYEQYF. As DNA, the CDR3 is TGCAGTGCTAAGACTAGCGGGAGCTCCTACGAGCAGTACTTC.

Ten or more counts support this clonotype. The J gene is TRBJ1-3, the V gene TRBV12-3 or TRBV12-4; maybe TRBD1 (6 bases). This CDR3 comprises 13 residues. V was clipped by 4 bases and J by 5 bases, with 9 bases between them. The CDR3 region is CASSSTGRNTIYF. CDR3 coding DNA: TGTGCCAGCAGTTCAACAGGGAGAAACACCATATATTTT.